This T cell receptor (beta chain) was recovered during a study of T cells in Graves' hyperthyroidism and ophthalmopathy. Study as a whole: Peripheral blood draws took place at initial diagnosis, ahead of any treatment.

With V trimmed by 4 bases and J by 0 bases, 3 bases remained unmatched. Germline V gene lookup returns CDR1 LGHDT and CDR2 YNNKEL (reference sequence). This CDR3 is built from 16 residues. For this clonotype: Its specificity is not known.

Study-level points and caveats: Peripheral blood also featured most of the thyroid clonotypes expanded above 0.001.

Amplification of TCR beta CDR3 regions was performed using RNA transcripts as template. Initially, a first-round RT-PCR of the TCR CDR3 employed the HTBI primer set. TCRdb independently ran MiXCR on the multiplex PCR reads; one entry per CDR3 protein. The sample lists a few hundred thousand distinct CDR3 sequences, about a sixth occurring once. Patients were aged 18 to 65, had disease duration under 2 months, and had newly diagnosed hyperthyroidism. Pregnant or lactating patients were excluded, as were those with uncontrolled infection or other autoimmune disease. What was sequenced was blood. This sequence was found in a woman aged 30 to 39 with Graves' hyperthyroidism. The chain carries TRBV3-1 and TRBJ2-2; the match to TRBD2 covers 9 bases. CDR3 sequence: CASSLRLAANTGELFF. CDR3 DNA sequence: TGTGCCAGCAGCCTGAGACTAGCGGCGAACACCGGGGAGCTGTTTTTT. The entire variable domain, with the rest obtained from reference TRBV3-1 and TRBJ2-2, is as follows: DTAVSQTPKYLVTQMGNDKSIKCEQNLGHDTMYWYKQDSKKFLKIMFSYNNKELIINETVPNRFSPKSPDKAHLNLHINSLELGDSAVYFCASSLRLAANTGELFFGEGSRLTVL.